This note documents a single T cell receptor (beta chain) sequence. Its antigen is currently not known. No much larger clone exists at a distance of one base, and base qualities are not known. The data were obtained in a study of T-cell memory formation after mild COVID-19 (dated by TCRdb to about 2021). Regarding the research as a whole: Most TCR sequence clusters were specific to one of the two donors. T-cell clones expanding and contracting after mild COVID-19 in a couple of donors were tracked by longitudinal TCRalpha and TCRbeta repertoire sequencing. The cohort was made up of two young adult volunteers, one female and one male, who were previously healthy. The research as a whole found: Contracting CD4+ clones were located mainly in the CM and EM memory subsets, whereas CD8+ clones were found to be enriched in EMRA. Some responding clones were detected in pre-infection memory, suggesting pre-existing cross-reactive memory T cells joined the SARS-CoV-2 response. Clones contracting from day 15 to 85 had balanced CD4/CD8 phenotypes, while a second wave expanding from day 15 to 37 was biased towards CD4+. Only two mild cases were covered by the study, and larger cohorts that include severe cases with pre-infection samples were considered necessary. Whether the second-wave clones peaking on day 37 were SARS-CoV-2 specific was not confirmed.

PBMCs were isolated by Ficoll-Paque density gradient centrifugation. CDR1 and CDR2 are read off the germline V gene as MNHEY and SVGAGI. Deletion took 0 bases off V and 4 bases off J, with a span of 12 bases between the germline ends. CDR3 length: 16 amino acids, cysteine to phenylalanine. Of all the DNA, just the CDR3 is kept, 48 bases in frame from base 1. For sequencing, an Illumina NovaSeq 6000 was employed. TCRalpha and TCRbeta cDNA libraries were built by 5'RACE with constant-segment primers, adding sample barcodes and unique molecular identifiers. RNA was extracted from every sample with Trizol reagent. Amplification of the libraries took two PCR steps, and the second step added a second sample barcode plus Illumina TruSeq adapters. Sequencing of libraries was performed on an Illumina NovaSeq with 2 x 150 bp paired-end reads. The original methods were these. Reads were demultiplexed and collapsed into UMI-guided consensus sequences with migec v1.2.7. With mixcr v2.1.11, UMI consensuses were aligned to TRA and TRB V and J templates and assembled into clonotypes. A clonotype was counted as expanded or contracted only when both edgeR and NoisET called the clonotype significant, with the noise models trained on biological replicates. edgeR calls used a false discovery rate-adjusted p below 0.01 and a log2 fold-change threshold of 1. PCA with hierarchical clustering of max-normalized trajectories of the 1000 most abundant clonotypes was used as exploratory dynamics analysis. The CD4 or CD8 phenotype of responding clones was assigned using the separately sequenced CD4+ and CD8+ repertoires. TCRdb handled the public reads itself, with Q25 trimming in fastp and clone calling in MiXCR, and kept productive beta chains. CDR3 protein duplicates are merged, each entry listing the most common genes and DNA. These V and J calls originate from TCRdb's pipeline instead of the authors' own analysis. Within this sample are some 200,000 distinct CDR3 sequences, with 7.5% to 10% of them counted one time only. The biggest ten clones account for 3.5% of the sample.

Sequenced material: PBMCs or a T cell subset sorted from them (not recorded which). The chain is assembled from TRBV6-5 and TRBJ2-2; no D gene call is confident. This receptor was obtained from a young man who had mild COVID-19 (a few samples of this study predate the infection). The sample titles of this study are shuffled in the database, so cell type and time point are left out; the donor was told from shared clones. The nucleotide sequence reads TGTGCCAGCAGTTACTCTAGGCTCCCCAGCACCGGGGAGCTGTTTTTT. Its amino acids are CASSYSRLPSTGELFF.